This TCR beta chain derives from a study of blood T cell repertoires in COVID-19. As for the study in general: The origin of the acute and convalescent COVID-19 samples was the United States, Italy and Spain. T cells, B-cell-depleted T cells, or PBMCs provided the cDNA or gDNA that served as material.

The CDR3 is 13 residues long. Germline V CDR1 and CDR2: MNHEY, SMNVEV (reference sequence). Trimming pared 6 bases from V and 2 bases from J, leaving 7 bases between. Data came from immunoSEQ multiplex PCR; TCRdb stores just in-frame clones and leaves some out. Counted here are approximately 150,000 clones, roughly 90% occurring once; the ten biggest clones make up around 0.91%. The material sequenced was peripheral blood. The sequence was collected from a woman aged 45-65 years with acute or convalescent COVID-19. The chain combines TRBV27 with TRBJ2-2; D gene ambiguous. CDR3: CASREQNTGELFF. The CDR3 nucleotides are TGTGCCAGCAGGGAGCAAAACACCGGGGAGCTGTTTTTT.